The 30 T cell receptor beta chains below come from one sample, sequenced in a study of T cell repertoires in cytomegalovirus infection. Via MiXCR, TCRdb re-called the reads, giving one row per CDR3 protein. The sample records roughly 730,000 distinct CDR3 sequences, about 33% being singletons. These receptors are not linked to any known antigen. Specimen: cultured PBMCs, collected from culture after CMV antigen stimulation. The receptors originated from a human donor in good health (CMV status not recorded). Some clones in this sample may be carry-over from other donors' samples.

The CDR3 DNA is TGCAGTGCTAGCGCGGGGAACACCGGGGAGCTGTTTTTT. It is translated as CSASAGNTGELFF. This chain uses TRBV20-1 with TRBJ2-2; possibly TRBD2 for D (5 bases). Trimming shortened V by 3 bases and J by 1 base, and 6 bases separated the two germline ends. The CDR3 runs to 13 residues. CDR1 and CDR2 (germline): DFQATT, SNEGSKA (reference sequence).

This clonotype was detected ten times or more. CDR3 sequence reads: CASSFVGGSGDEQFF. CDR3 in DNA: TGTGCCAGCAGCTTCGTAGGCGGGAGTGGCGATGAGCAGTTCTTC. This chain uses TRBV7-2 with TRBJ2-1; TRBD2 matches at 7 bases. Germline V gene lookup returns CDR1 SGHTA and CDR2 FQGNSA. There are 15 residues in the CDR3. Losses at the gene ends were 3 bases for V and 8 bases for J; bases not matched to a gene: 10.

This clonotype was counted a single time. The chain combines TRBV4-1 with TRBJ2-2, with 10 bases matching TRBD2. Germline V lookup: CDR1 MGHRA, CDR2 YSYEKL. After removal of 3 bases from V and 7 bases from J, the junction contained 14 bases not matched to a gene. The CDR3 has 18 residues. DNA of the CDR3: TGCGCCAGCAGCCAGGGTCTAGCGGGGGCGACACAGGGCGGGGAGCTGTTTTTT. Translated: CASSQGLAGATQGGELFF.

This clonotype was observed a handful of times. The J gene is TRBJ1-5, the V gene TRBV4-2, with TRBD1 as a possible D gene (5 bases). The V and J ends lost 0 bases and 1 base respectively, with 10 bases between them. The CDR3 loop spans 16 amino acids. Germline CDR1 LGHNA, CDR2 YNFKEQ. The CDR3 DNA follows: TGTGCCAGCAGCCAAGAGGGAGGGGTCAGCAATCAGCCCCAGCATTTT. This sequence encodes CASSQEGGVSNQPQHF.

This clonotype occurred many times. V is TRBV7-2 and J is TRBJ2-1, with 12 bases identical to TRBD2. Trimming cost V 1 base and J 4 bases; bases outside gene matches: 5. The CDR3 spans 17 residues. From germline, CDR1 is SGHTA and CDR2 FQGNSA. CDR3 sequence (DNA): TGTGCCAGCAGCTTAGGACTAGCGGGAGTTCCGTACAATGAGCAGTTCTTC. It yields the protein CASSLGLAGVPYNEQFF.

This clonotype showed up just a few times. The genes are TRBV7-2 and TRBJ2-1; a weak D match, TRBD2 (6 bases). V shed 4 bases and J shed 0 bases, with 10 bases lying between them. CDR3 length: 15 residues. CDR1 is SGHTA and CDR2 is FQGNSA in the germline V gene. In DNA, the CDR3 is TGTGCCAGCAGCTCGGGACTTCGCTCCTACAATGAGCAGTTCTTC. As protein: CASSSGLRSYNEQFF.

This chain connects TRBV27 to TRBJ2-7; D is unresolved. Germline V gives CDR1 MNHEY, CDR2 SMNVEV (reference sequence). Deletions cut 1 base from V and 1 base from J, with 11 bases between. The CDR3 extends over 15 amino acids. For the CDR3, the DNA is TGTGCCAGCAGTTTATTCGGTGGATGGTCCTACGAGCAGTACTTC. This encodes CASSLFGGWSYEQYF.

The rearrangement links TRBV4-1 to TRBJ2-5; D is unclear. V lost 0 bases and J 6 bases, leaving 14 bases between the germline ends. The CDR3 consists of 15 residues. Germline V gene lookup returns CDR1 MGHRA and CDR2 YSYEKL. The CDR3 bases are TGCGCCAGCAGCCAAGATCCAGGCTCCACGCAGACCCAGTACTTC. Protein product: CASSQDPGSTQTQYF.

The genes are TRBV5-1 and TRBJ2-1; D not resolved. The germline CDR1 and CDR2 sequences are SGHRS and YFSETQ. Between the trimmed V and J ends, which lost 0 bases and 4 bases, there was a span of 8 bases. There are 14 residues in the CDR3. The CDR3 DNA follows: TGCGCCAGCAGCTTGGACAGCCGTTACAATGAGCAGTTCTTC. Residues: CASSLDSRYNEQFF.

The chain couples TRBV4-1 to TRBJ1-2, with 7 nucleotides matching TRBD1. Germline V gene sequence: CDR1 MGHRA, CDR2 YSYEKL. The junction had 11 bases not matched to a gene; V was cut back by 0 bases and J by 7 bases. The CDR3 covers 16 residues. CDR3 sequence (DNA): TGCGCCAGCAGCCAAGATGGGGCGAGGGGGCGGAGTGGCTACACCTTC. Translated, it gives CASSQDGARGRSGYTF.

This chain connects TRBV29-1 to TRBJ1-2; D may be TRBD1 (6 bases). From germline, CDR1 is SQVTM and CDR2 ANQGSEA. Trimming took off 7 bases at V and 8 bases at J, with 17 bases between the two ends. This CDR3 has 12 amino acids. The CDR3 reads CSAEGGAGGYTF. CDR3 sequence (DNA): TGCAGCGCCGAGGGGGGGGCTGGAGGCTACACCTTC.

The table lists this clonotype with many counts. The rearrangement links TRBV7-2 to TRBJ2-1, with TRBD2 matching over 7 bases. After removal of 5 bases from V and 12 bases from J, the junction contained 22 bases not matched to a gene. This CDR3 contains 17 residues. Germline V gives CDR1 SGHTA, CDR2 FQGNSA. CDR3 in DNA: TGTGCCAGCAGCGAACGGGACTACCCTCTCTTGGGATCGGGGCAGTTCTTC. The encoded protein is CASSERDYPLLGSGQFF. The full variable domain, completed using reference TRBV7-2 and TRBJ2-1, is GAGVSQSPSNKVTEKGKDVELRCDPISGHTALYWYRQSLGQGLEFLIYFQGNSAPDKSGLPSDRFSAERTGGSVSTLTIQRTQQEDSAVYLCASSERDYPLLGSGQFFGPGTRLTVL.

The rearrangement uses TRBV12-3 or TRBV12-4 and TRBJ2-2; unclear D gene. CDR3 size: 14 residues. Trimming stripped 8 bases from V and 0 bases from J, with 10 bases between. CDR3: CASLHESNTGELFF. The CDR3 bases are TGTGCCAGCCTCCATGAATCGAACACCGGGGAGCTGTTTTTT.

This clonotype was detected a few times. The chain couples TRBV12-3 or TRBV12-4 to TRBJ2-5; 8 positions match TRBD1. The CDR3 runs to 17 residues. V trimming: 5 bases; J trimming: 0 bases; junction bases outside the gene matches: 11. For the CDR3, the DNA is TGTGCCAGCAGTACCTCGGACAGGGATTGGTACCAAGAGACCCAGTACTTC. Translating it yields CASSTSDRDWYQETQYF.

The gene calls are TRBV2 and TRBJ2-1; D is possibly TRBD2 (5 bases). CDR3 length: 14 residues. V was pared by 7 bases and J by 5 bases, with 15 bases between. CDR1 SNHLY and CDR2 FYNNEI come from the germline V gene. The chain's CDR3 is CASNFLRDDNEQFF. The DNA for the CDR3 is TGTGCCAGCAATTTCCTTCGGGATGACAATGAGCAGTTCTTC. The entire variable domain, with the rest obtained from reference TRBV2 and TRBJ2-1, is as follows: EPEVTQTPSHQVTQMGQEVILRCVPISNHLYFYWYRQILGQKVEFLVSFYNNEISEKSEIFDDQFSVERPDGSNFTLKIRSTKLEDSAMYFCASNFLRDDNEQFFGPGTRLTVL.

The V and J genes are TRBV15 and TRBJ2-1; no clear D. The germline CDR1 and CDR2 sequences are LNHNV and YYDKDF (reference sequence). Trimming cost V 0 bases and J 9 bases, with 15 bases left between them. This CDR3 is built from 15 residues. The CDR3 sequence: CATSRERHTLSEQFF. The CDR3 region has the DNA TGTGCCACCAGCAGAGAAAGGCACACACTTAGTGAGCAGTTCTTC.

This clonotype has just a few counts. The chain combines TRBV28 with TRBJ1-5, with unresolved D. V shed 4 bases and J shed 6 bases, with 4 bases lying between them. CDR3 length equals 11 residues. From germline, CDR1 is MDHEN and CDR2 SYDVKM. Here the CDR3 DNA reads TGTGCCAGCAGTTCGGCTCAGCCCCAGCATTTT. As protein: CASSSAQPQHF.

This clonotype has only a few counts. V is TRBV27 and J is TRBJ2-5, with 7 positions matching TRBD2. The V segment lost 5 bases and the J segment 4 bases; nucleotides outside the gene matches: 7. Germline V CDR1 and CDR2: MNHEY, SMNVEV (reference sequence). The CDR3 has 14 residues. The CDR3 nucleotides are TGTGCCAGCAGTAGTTTGGGACTACGAGAGACCCAGTACTTC. Translated: CASSSLGLRETQYF.

The chain joins TRBV19 to TRBJ2-7, with 7 bases identical to TRBD1. The CDR3 consists of 15 residues. Germline V gives CDR1 LNHDA, CDR2 SQIVND (reference sequence). Trimming at V came to 4 bases and at J to 2 bases, leaving 8 bases not matched to a gene. The CDR3 DNA sequence: TGTGCCAGTAGTAGAGAAGGGACAGTTACCTACGAGCAGTACTTC. It yields the protein CASSREGTVTYEQYF.

This clonotype was seen a single time. The genes are TRBV20-1 and TRBJ2-7, with 13 bases aligning to TRBD2. CDR3 size: 12 residues. Germline CDR1 and CDR2: DFQATT and SNEGSKA (reference sequence). The V segment lost 7 bases and the J segment 3 bases; nucleotides outside the gene matches: 0. CDR3 region: CSGTSGSYEQYF. CDR3 nucleotides: TGCAGTGGGACTAGCGGGAGCTACGAGCAGTACTTC.

This clonotype has just a few counts. The chain recombines TRBV5-1 with TRBJ2-1, with D possibly matching TRBD1 (5 bases). Germline V lookup: CDR1 SGHRS, CDR2 YFSETQ. This CDR3 comprises 14 residues. V lost 0 bases and J lost 8, with 12 bases in between. CDR3 in amino acids: CASSLVRQGDEQFF. Written as DNA, the CDR3 is TGCGCCAGCAGCTTGGTCCGCCAGGGCGATGAGCAGTTCTTC.

This clonotype showed up just a few times. This chain links TRBV6-8 with TRBJ2-1; tentatively, D is TRBD2 (5 bases). Germline CDR1 is MNHGY and CDR2 is SAAAGT. The ends were cut back, 0 bases at V and 5 bases at J, with 17 bases in the middle. CDR3 size: 17 residues. CDR3 coding DNA: TGTGCCAGCAGTTACTCGATTCCCCGGACTGGAGACAATGAGCAGTTCTTC. Encoded protein: CASSYSIPRTGDNEQFF.

This chain uses TRBV14 with TRBJ2-1; D remains unclear. This CDR3 region has 17 residues. Looked up from germline, CDR1 is SGHDN and CDR2 is FVKESK. V was cut by 0 bases and J by 3 bases, with 15 bases left in between. CDR3 in amino acids: CASSQEAWFASYNEQFF. In DNA form, the CDR3 reads TGTGCCAGCAGCCAAGAGGCATGGTTTGCTAGCTACAATGAGCAGTTCTTC.

In its sample, this clonotype was seen many times. This rearrangement joins TRBV7-6 to TRBJ2-1, with a tentative D call TRBD1 (5 bases). The CDR3 length is 17 residues. V was pared by 5 bases and J by 3 bases, with 20 bases between. CDR1 is SGHVS, CDR2 FNYEAQ, per germline. The CDR3 bases are TGTGCCAGCAGCCCTCGCGGCGTGACCGACAGCTACAATGAGCAGTTCTTC. As protein: CASSPRGVTDSYNEQFF.

This chain joins TRBV5-1 and TRBJ2-7; D uncertain. The germline V and J ends were trimmed by 3 bases and 0 bases, with 13 bases remaining between them. This CDR3 region has 15 residues. CDR1 is SGHRS, CDR2 YFSETQ, per germline. The DNA of the CDR3 is TGCGCCAGCAGCTCTTTGTTGGCACACTCCTACGAGCAGTACTTC. Translation gives CASSSLLAHSYEQYF.

This clonotype occurred many times. The chain uses TRBV7-2 and TRBJ1-1; D not certain. V shed 5 bases and J shed 10 bases, with 11 bases lying between them. Germline CDR1 SGHTA, CDR2 FQGNSA. CDR3 length equals 11 residues. The CDR3 DNA is TGTGCCAGCAGCCTCTACGGTCCAGCTTTCTTT. Translated, it gives CASSLYGPAFF.

This clonotype was seen only a few times. The rearrangement uses TRBV4-1 and TRBJ1-2; 9 bases fit TRBD1. This CDR3 is 16 amino acids long. In germline, CDR1 is MGHRA, CDR2 YSYEKL. The trim removed 1 base at V and 5 bases at J, leaving 8 bases unmatched. The CDR3 is CASSQVPPGQGYGYTF. CDR3 sequence (DNA): TGCGCCAGCAGCCAAGTTCCGCCGGGACAGGGTTATGGCTACACCTTC.

This chain joins TRBV24-1 and TRBJ2-2, with 7 nucleotides matching TRBD1. This CDR3 region has 14 residues. V was pared by 5 bases and J by 3 bases, with 2 bases of the junction left unmatched. Germline CDR1 is KGHDR and CDR2 is SFDVKD. The CDR3 nucleotides read TGTGCCACCAGTGGAGACAGGGACACCGGGGAGCTGTTTTTT. Translation gives CATSGDRDTGELFF.

The chain couples TRBV18 to TRBJ1-1, with D perhaps matching TRBD1 (5 bases). Looked up from germline, CDR1 is KGHSH and CDR2 is LQKENI. This CDR3 spans 13 amino acids. Trimming took 2 bases from V and 7 from J, leaving 11 bases between them. The CDR3 loop is CASSPIRAGEAFF. In DNA, the CDR3 is TGTGCCAGCTCACCAATCAGGGCTGGTGAAGCTTTCTTT.

The chain links TRBV2 to TRBJ1-2, with a tentative D call TRBD1 (5 bases). The CDR3 is 12 amino acids. Deletions cut 1 base from V and 7 bases from J, with 7 bases between. The germline CDR1 and CDR2 sequences are SNHLY and FYNNEI. The CDR3 bases are TGTGCCAGCAGTGAAGGCAGGGCTGGCTACACCTTC. It codes for CASSEGRAGYTF.